The TCR beta chain under discussion was sequenced for a study of CXCR3-negative and CXCR3-positive naive CD8 T cells. CDR1 is SEHNR and CDR2 is FQNEAQ in the germline V gene (reference sequence). This CDR3 is built from 13 residues. Researchers prepared the TRB cDNA libraries using 5' RACE with UMI labels. After re-calling the 5' RACE reads, TCRdb lists one entry per CDR3 protein, DNA absent. The sample holds about 22,000 distinct CDR3 sequences. Sequences were obtained from memory CD8+ T cells from blood. This chain joins TRBV7-9 and TRBJ2-5; TCRdb indicates TRBD1, and absent DNA this call remains unverified. The receptor's source is a human donor in good health. Some clones in this sample may be carry-over from other donors' samples. The CDR3 loop is CASSRPGGETQYF.